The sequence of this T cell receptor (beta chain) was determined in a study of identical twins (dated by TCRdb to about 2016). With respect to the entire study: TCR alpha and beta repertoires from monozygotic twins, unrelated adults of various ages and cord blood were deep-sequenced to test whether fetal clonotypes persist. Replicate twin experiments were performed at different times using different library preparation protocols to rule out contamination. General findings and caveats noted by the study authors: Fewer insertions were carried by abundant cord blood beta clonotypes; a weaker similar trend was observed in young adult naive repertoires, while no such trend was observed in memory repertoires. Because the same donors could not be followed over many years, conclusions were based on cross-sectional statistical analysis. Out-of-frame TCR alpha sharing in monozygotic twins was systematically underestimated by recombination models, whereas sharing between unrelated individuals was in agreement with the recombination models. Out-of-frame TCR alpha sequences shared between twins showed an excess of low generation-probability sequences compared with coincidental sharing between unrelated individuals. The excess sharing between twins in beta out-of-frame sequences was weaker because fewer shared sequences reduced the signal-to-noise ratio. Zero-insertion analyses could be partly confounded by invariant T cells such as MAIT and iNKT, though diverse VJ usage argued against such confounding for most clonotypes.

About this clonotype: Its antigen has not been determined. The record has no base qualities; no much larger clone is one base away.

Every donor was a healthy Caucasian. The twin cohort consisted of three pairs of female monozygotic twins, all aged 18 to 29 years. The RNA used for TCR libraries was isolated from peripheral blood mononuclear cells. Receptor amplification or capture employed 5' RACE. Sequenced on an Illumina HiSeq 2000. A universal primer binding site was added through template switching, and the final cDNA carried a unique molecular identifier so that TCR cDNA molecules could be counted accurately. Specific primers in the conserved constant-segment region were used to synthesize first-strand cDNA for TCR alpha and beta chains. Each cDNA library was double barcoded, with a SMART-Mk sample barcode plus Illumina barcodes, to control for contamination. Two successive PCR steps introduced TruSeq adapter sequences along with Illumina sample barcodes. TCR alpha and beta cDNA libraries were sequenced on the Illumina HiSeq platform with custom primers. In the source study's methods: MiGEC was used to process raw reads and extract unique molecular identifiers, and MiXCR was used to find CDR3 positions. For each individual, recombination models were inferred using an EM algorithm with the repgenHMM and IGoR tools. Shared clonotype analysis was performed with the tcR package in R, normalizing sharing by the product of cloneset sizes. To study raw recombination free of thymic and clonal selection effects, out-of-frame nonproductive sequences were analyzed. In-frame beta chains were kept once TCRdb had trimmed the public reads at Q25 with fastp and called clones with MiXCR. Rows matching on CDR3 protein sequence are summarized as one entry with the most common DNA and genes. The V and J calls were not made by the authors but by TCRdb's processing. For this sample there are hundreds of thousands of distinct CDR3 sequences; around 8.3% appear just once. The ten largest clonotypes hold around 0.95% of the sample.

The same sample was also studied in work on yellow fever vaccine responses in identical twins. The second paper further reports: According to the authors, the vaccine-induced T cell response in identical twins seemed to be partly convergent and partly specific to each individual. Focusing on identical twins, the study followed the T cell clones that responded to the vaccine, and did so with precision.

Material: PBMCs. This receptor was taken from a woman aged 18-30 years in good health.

The DNA sequence is given as TGTGCCAGCAGCTCTTGGGGAGAAGCTAACTATGGCTACACCTTC. It specifies CASSSWGEANYGYTF. The receptor chain draws on TRBV7-9 and TRBJ1-2; confidence is insufficient to name the D gene. The CDR3, from cysteine to phenylalanine, totals 15 residues. Left in the record is the CDR3 DNA by itself, 45 bases read in frame from the first base. CDR1 and CDR2, looked up from the germline V gene (reference sequence), are SEHNR and FQNEAQ. V gives up 4 bases and J gives up 0 bases, and the segment between their germline ends measures 12 bases.